The rows below give T cell receptor beta chains drawn from one sample of a study of CD8+ T cells in alopecia areata. Generated by immunoSEQ multiplex PCR, the TCRdb table keeps only in-frame clones and is missing some. This sample carries almost 5,500 clones, about 65% of them seen once, and the ten largest clones take approximately 12%. The sequences come from skin, collected at week 24, from a patient treated with tofacitinib. The receptors originated from a human donor with alopecia areata. Each CDR3 is given with its conserved first and last residue. D genes are given only for firm matches. The size entry is marked missing in some rows and otherwise reads once, few, many or a size class.

j_call	v_call	clone_size	cdr3_length	d_call	cdr3_nt	cdr3_aa
TRBJ2-7	TRBV5-6	.	13	.	TGTGCCAGCAGCTTTGGGACGCCTTCTGAGCAGTACTTC	CASSFGTPSEQYF
TRBJ1-5	TRBV9	once	11	.	TGTGCCAGCGACCCACGAAGGGTTGGGAATTTT	CASDPRRVGNF
TRBJ2-1	TRBV7-9	.	14	.	TGTGCCAGCAGCTTCTTCCCTAGCCTCAATGAGCAGTTCTTC	CASSFFPSLNEQFF
TRBJ2-5	TRBV5-6	.	16	TRBD1	TGTGCCAGCAGCTTGGGGCTGGCAGGGGGCGAAGAGACCCAGTACTTC	CASSLGLAGGEETQYF
TRBJ2-1	TRBV18	once	16	.	TGTGCCAGCTCACCATCCCGCGGAGCGGTGGGGAATGAGCAGTTCTTC	CASSPSRGAVGNEQFF
TRBJ1-1	TRBV6-5	.	15	.	TGTGCCAGCAGTCCCCGAAGGTCGGAGAACACTGAAGCTTTCTTT	CASSPRRSENTEAFF
TRBJ1-6	TRBV23-1	.	15	.	TGCGCCAGCAGTCAATCTCGAGGATCGGATTCACCCCTCCACTTT	CASSQSRGSDSPLHF
TRBJ2-1	TRBV6-1	.	15	TRBD2	TGTGCCAGCAGTACACTAGCGGGGGGGCAGGATGAGCAGTTCTTC	CASSTLAGGQDEQFF
TRBJ2-7	TRBV7-9	.	14	.	TGTGCCAGCAGATCCCGAGACCTTGGGGGGGAGCAGTACTTC	CASRSRDLGGEQYF
TRBJ2-3	TRBV5-6	large	14	.	TGTGCCAGCAGCTTCCTACCAAGGAGAGATACGCAGTATTTT	CASSFLPRRDTQYF
TRBJ1-1	TRBV6-1	.	16	.	TGTGCCAGCAGTGAAGCTAAGACAGCATGGAACACTGAAGCTTTCTTT	CASSEAKTAWNTEAFF
TRBJ1-3	TRBV6-6	few	14	.	TGTGCCAGCAGCTCCTATGGACACTTAAACACCATATATTTT	CASSSYGHLNTIYF
TRBJ1-1	TRBV30	.	15	.	TGTGCCTGGTCGACCAGGACAGCCAGGAACACTGAAGCTTTCTTT	CAWSTRTARNTEAFF
TRBJ2-1	TRBV7-7	few	15	TRBD1	TGTGCTAGCAGCCGAATGACAGGGGCGTTGGATGAGCAGTTCTTC	CASSRMTGALDEQFF
TRBJ2-1	TRBV5-1	.	15	TRBD2	TGCGCCAGCAGCTCCGGGACTAAGGCTTACAATGAGCAGTTCTTC	CASSSGTKAYNEQFF
TRBJ2-7	TRBV7-2	few	15	.	TGTGCCAGCAGCCCAGTTTGGGGGGGCCCCTACGAGCAGTACTTC	CASSPVWGGPYEQYF